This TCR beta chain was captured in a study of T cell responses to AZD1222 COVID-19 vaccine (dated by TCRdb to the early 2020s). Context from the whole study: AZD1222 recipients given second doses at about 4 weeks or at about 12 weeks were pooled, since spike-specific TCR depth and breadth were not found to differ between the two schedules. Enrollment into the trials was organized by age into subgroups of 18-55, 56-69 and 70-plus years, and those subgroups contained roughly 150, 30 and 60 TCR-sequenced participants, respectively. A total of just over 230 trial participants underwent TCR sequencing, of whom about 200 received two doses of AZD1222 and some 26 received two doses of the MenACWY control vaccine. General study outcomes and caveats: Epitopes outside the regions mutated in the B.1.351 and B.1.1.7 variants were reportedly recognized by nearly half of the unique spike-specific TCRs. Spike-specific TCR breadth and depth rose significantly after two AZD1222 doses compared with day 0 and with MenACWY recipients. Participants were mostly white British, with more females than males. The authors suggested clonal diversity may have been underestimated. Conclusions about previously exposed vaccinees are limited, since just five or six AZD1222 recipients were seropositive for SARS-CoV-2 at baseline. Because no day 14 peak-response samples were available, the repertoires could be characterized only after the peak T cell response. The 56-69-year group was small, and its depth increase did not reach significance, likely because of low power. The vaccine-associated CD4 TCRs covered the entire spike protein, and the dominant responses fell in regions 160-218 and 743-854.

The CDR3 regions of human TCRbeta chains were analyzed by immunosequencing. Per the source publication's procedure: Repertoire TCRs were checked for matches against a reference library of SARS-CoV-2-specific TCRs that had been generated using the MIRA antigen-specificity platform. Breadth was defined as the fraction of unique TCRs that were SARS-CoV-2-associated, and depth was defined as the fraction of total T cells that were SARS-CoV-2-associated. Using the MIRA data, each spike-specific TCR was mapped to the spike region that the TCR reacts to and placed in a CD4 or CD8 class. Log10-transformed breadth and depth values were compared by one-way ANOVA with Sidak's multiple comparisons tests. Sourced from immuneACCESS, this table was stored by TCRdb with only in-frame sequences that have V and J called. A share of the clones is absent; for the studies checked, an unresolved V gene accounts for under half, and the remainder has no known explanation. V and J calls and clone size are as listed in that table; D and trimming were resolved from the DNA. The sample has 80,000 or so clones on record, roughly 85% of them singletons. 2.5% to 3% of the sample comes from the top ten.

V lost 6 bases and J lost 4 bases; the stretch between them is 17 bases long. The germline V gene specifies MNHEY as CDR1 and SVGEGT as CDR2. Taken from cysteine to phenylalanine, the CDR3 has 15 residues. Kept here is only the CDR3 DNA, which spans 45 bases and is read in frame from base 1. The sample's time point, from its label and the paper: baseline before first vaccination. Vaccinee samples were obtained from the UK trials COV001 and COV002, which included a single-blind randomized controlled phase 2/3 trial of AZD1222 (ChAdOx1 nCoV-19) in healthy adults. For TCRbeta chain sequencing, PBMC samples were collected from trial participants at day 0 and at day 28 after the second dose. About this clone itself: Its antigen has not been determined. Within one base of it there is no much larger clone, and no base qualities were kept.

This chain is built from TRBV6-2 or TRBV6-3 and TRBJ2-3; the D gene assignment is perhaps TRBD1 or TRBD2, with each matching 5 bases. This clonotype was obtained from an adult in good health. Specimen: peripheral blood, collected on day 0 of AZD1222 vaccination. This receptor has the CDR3 CASSAGTRRPDTQYF. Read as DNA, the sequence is TGTGCCAGCAGCGCAGGGACCCGACGTCCAGATACGCAGTATTTT.